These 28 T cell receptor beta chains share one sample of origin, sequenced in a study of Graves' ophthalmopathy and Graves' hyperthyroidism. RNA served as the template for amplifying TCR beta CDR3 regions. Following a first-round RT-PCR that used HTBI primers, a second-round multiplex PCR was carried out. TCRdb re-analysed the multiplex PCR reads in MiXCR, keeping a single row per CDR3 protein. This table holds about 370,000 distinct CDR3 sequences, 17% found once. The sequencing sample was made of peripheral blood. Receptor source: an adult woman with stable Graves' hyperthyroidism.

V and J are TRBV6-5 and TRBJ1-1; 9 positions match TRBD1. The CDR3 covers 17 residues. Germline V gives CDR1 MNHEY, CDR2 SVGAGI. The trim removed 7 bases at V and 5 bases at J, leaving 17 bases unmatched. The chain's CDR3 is CASNSLPTLTGGTEAFF. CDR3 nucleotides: TGTGCCAGCAATTCCCTACCGACCCTGACAGGGGGGACTGAAGCTTTCTTT.

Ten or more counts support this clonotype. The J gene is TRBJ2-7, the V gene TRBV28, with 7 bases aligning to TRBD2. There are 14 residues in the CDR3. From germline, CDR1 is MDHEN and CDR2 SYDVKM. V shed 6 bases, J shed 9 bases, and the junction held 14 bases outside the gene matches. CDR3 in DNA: TGTGCCAGCAGAACAGAGACTAGCCCACGTACGCAGTACTTC. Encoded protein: CASRTETSPRTQYF.

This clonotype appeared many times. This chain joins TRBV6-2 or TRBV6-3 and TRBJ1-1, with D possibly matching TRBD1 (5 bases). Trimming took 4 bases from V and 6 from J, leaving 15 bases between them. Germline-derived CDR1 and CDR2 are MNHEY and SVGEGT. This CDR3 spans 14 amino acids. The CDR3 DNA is TGTGCCAGCAGTTTGGACACGAGCCTTCCTGAAGCTTTCTTT. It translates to CASSLDTSLPEAFF.

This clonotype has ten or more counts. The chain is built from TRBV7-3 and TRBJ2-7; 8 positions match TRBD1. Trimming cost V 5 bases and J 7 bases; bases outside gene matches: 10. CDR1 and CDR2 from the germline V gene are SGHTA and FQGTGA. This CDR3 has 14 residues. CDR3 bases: TGTGCCAGCAGCCCAACAGGGGGAGCTCGGGAGCAGTACTTC. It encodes CASSPTGGAREQYF. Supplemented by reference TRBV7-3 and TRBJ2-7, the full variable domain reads GAGVSQTPSNKVTEKGKYVELRCDPISGHTALYWYRQSLGQGPEFLIYFQGTGAADDSGLPNDRFFAVRPEGSVSTLKIQRTERGDSAVYLCASSPTGGAREQYFGPGTRLTVT.

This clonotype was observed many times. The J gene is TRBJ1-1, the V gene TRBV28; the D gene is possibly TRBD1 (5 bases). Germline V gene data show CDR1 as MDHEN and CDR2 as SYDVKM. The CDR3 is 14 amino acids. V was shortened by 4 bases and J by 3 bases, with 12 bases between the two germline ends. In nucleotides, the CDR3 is TGTGCCAGCAGTTGGGGGGGTACTCACACTGAAGCTTTCTTT. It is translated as CASSWGGTHTEAFF.

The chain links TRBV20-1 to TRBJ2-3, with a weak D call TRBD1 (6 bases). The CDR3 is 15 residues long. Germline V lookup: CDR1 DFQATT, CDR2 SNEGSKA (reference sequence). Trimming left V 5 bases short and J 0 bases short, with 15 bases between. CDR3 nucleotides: TGCAGTGCTGTTCCGGGACATGCTAGCACAGATACGCAGTATTTT. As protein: CSAVPGHASTDTQYF.

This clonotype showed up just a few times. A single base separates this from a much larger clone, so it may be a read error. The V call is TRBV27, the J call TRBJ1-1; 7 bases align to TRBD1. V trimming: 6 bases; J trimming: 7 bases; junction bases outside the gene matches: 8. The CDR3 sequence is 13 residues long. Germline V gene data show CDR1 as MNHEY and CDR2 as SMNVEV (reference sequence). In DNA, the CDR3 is TGTGCCAGCAGCCAAAAGGGACAGAATGAAGCTTTCTTT. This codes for CASSQKGQNEAFF.

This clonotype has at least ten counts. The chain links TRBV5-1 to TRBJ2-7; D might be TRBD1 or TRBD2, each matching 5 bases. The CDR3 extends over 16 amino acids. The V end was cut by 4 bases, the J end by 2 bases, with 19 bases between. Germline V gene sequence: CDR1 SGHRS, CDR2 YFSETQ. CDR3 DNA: TGCGCCAGCAGCCTACCGCCGCCGGGGACGGCCTACGAGCAGTACTTC. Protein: CASSLPPPGTAYEQYF.

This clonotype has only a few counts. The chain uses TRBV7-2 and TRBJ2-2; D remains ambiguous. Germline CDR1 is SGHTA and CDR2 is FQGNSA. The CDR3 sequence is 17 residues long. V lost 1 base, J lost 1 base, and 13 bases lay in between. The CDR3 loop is CASSLDPAARNTGELFF. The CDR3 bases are TGTGCCAGCAGCTTAGACCCCGCTGCGAGGAACACCGGGGAGCTGTTTTTT.

The CDR3 here is CAAGVHNEQFF. In DNA form, the CDR3 reads TGTGCCGCCGGGGTGCACAATGAGCAGTTCTTC. V and J are TRBV25-1 and TRBJ2-1, with D maybe TRBD2 (5 bases). This CDR3 comprises 11 residues. V was clipped by 11 bases and J by 5 bases, with 10 bases between them. Germline CDR1 MGHDK, CDR2 SYGVNS.

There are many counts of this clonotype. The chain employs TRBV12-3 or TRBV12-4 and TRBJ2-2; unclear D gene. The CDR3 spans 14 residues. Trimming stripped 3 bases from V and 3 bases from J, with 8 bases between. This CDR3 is CASSFGPDTGELFF. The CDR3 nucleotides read TGTGCCAGCAGTTTCGGCCCCGACACCGGGGAGCTGTTTTTT.

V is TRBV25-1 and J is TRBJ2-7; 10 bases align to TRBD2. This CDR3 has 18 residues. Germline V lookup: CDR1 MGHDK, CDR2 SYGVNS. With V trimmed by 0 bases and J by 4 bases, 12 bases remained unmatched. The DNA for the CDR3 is TGTGCCAGCAGTGAATATGGGTCGGCTAGCGGGAGCCGATACGAGCAGTACTTC. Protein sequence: CASSEYGSASGSRYEQYF.

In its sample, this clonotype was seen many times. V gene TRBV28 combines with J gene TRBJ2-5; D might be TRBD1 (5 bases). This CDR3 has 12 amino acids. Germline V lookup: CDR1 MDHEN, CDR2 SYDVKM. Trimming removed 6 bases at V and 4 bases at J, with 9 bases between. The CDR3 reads CASRTVGETQYF. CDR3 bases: TGTGCCAGCAGGACAGTAGGAGAGACCCAGTACTTC.

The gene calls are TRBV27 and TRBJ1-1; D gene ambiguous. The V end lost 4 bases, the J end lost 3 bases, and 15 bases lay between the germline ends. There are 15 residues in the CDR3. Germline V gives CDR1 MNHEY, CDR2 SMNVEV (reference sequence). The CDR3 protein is CASSSRFLGHTEAFF. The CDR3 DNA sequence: TGTGCCAGCAGTTCCCGGTTCCTAGGGCACACTGAAGCTTTCTTT.

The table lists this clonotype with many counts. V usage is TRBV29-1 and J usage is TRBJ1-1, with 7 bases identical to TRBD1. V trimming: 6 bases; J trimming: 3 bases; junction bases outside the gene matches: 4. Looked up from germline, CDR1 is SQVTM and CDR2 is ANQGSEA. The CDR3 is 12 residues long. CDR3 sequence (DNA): TGCAGCGTGATCACAGGGGACACTGAAGCTTTCTTT. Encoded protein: CSVITGDTEAFF.

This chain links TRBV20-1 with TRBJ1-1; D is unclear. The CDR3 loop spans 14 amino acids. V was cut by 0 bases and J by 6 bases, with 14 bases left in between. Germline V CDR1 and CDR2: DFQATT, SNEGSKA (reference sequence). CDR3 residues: CSAREKGFGSEAFF. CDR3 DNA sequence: TGCAGTGCTAGAGAAAAGGGATTTGGCTCTGAAGCTTTCTTT.

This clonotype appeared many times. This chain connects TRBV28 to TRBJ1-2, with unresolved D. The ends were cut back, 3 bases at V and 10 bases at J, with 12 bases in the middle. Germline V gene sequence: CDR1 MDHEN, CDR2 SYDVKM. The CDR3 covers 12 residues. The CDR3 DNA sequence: TGTGCCAGCAGTTTTCTCCAGAGGGACTACACCTTC. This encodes CASSFLQRDYTF.

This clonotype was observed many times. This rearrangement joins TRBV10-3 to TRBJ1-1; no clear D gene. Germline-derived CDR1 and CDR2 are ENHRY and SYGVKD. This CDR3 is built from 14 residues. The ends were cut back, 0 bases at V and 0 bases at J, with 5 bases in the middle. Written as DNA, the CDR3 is TGTGCCATCAGTGAGTCTCCGATGAACACTGAAGCTTTCTTT. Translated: CAISESPMNTEAFF.

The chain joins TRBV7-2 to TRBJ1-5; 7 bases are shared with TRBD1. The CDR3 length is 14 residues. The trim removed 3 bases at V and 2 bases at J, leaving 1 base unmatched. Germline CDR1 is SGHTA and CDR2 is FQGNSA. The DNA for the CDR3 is TGTGCCAGCAGCTTTCAGGGGGGCAATCAGCCCCAGCATTTT. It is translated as CASSFQGGNQPQHF.

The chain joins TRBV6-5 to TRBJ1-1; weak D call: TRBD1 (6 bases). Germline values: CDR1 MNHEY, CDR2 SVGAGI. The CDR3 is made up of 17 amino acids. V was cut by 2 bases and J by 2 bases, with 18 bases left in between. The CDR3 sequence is CASSYAGHQNPNTEAFF. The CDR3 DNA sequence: TGTGCCAGCAGTTACGCGGGACACCAAAATCCCAACACTGAAGCTTTCTTT.

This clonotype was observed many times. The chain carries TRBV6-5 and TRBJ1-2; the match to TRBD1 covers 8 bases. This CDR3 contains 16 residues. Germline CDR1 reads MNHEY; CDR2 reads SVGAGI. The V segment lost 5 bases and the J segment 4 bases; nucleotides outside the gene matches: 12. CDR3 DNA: TGTGCCAGCAGTCCAGGGGGCACAGGGATCGGCTATGGCTACACCTTC. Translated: CASSPGGTGIGYGYTF.

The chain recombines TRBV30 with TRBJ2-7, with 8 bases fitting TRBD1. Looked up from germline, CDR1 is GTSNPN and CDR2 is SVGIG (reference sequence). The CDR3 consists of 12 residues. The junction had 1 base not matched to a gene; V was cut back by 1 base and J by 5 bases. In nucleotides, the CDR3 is TGTGCCTGGAGTGCAGGGGGCGACGAGCAGTACTTC. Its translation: CAWSAGGDEQYF.

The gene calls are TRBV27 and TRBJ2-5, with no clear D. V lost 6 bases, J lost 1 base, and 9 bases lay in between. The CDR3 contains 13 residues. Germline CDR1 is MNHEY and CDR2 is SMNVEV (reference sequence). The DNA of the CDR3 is TGTGCCAGCAGACCTCACACCCAAGAGACCCAGTACTTC. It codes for CASRPHTQETQYF.

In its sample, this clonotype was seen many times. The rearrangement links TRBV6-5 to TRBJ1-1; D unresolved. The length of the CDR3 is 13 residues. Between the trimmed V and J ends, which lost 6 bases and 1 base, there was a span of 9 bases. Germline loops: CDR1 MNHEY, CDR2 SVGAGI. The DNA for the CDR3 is TGTGCCAGCAGATCGGCCCAGAACACTGAAGCTTTCTTT. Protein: CASRSAQNTEAFF.

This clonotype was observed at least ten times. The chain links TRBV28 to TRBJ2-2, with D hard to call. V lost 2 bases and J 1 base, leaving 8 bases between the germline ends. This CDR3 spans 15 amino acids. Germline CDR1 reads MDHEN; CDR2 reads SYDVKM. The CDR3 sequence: CASSLRSGNTGELFF. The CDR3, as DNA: TGTGCCAGCAGTTTACGGTCAGGGAACACCGGGGAGCTGTTTTTT.

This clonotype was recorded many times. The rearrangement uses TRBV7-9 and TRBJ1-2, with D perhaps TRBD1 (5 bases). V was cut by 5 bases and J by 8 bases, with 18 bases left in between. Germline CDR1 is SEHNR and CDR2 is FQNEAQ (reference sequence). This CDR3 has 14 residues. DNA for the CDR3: TGTGCCAGCAGCCACACGGACAAGGGGTACGGCTACACCTTC. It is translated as CASSHTDKGYGYTF.

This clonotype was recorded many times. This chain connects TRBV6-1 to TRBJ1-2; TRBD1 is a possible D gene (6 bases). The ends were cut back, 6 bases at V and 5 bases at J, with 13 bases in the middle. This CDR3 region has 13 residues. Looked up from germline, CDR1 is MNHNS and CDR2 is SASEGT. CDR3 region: CASRDYRDYGYTF. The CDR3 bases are TGTGCCAGCAGGGACTACAGGGATTATGGCTACACCTTC.

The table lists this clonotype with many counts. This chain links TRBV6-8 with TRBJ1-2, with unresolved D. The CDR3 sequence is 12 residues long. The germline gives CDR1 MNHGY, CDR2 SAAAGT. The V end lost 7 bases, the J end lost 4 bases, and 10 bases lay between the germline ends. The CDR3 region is CASTPFPYGYTF. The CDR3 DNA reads TGTGCCAGCACCCCATTTCCCTATGGCTACACCTTC.